This T cell receptor beta chain was observed in a study of cytomegalovirus exposure and HLA in healthy donors. As concerns this clone: Its antigen is still unknown.

The study ran its PCR with 60 Vbeta and 13 Jbeta primers. Some clones are missing from TCRdb's copy, which holds only in-frame ones; the method was immunoSEQ multiplex PCR. In the table there are roughly 200,000 clones, about 77% of which are singletons. V was trimmed by 7 bases and J by 8 bases, leaving 18 bases between them. Germline CDR1 reads MNHEY; CDR2 reads SVGAGI. The CDR3 has 14 residues. General observations from the study: Indistinguishable V segments such as TRBV6-2 and TRBV6-3 were excluded. For most TCR sequences rarity was the rule, although some public TCRs occurred in many donors. Researchers reported from a later analysis that most CMV-associated TCR beta chains appeared HLA-restricted.

The chain is built from TRBV6-5 and TRBJ2-1; TRBD2 is a possible D gene (7 bases). The material sequenced was PBMCs. The sequence came from a female donor in good health and CMV-seronegative. CDR3: CASTPRRGLDEQFF. Here the CDR3 DNA reads TGTGCCAGCACCCCGCGGCGGGGGCTCGATGAGCAGTTCTTC.